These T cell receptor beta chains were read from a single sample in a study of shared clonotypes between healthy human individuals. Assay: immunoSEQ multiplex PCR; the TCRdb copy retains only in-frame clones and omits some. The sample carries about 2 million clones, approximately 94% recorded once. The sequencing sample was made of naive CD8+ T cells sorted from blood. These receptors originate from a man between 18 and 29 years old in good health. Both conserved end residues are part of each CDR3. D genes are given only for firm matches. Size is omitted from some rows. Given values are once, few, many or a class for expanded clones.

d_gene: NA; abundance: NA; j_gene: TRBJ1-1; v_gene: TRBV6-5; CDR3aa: CASAPGGSWVEAFF; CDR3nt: TGTGCCAGCGCCCCTGGAGGGTCGTGGGTTGAAGCTTTCTTT
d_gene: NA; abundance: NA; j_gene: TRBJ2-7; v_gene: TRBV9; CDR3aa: CASSVEAGDNYEQYF; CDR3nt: TGTGCCAGCAGCGTAGAGGCAGGGGACAACTACGAGCAGTACTTC
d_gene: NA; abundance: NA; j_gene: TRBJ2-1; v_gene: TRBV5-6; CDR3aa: CASSLGRSTDEQFF; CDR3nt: TGTGCCAGCAGCCTGGGACGGTCGACGGATGAGCAGTTCTTC
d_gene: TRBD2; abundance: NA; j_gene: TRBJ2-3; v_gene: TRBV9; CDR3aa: CASSEGLAGADGTDTQYF; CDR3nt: TGTGCCAGCAGCGAGGGACTAGCGGGAGCCGACGGCACAGATACGCAGTATTTT
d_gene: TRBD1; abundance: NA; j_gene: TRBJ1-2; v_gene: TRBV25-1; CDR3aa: CASSEFSRDRLSYGYTF; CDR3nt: TGTGCCAGCAGTGAGTTCTCCCGGGACAGGTTGTCCTATGGCTACACCTTC
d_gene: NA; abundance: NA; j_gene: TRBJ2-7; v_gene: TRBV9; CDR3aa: CASSGDTYEQYF; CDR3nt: TGTGCCAGCAGCGGGGACACGTACGAGCAGTACTTC
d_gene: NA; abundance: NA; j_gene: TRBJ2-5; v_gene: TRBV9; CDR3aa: CASSPYGGQETQYF; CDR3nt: TGTGCCAGCAGCCCATATGGGGGGCAAGAGACCCAGTACTTC
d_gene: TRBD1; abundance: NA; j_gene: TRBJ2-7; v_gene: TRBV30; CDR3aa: CAWSGTGGGEQYF; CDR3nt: TGTGCCTGGAGTGGGACAGGGGGCGGGGAGCAGTACTTC
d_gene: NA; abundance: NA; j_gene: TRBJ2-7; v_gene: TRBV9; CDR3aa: CASSASDSINYEQYF; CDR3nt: TGTGCCAGCAGCGCTTCGGACAGTATAAACTACGAGCAGTACTTC
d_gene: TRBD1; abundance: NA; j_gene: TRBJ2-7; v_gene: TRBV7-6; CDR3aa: CASSPEPGQGAYEQYF; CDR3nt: TGTGCCAGCAGCCCAGAACCGGGACAGGGGGCCTACGAGCAGTACTTC
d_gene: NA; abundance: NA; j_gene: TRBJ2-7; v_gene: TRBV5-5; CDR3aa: CASSLDPGTYEQYF; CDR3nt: TGTGCCAGCAGCTTGGATCCGGGCACCTACGAGCAGTACTTC
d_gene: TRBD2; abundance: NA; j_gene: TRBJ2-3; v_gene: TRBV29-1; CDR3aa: CSVEERGWNTDTQYF; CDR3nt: TGCAGCGTTGAGGAGCGGGGGTGGAATACAGATACGCAGTATTTT
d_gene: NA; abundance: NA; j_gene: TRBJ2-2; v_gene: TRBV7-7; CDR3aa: CASSLFRGANTGELFF; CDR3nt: TGTGCTAGCAGCTTATTTCGGGGGGCTAACACCGGGGAGCTGTTTTTT
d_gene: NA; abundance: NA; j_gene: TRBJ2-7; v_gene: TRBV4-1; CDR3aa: CASSQDEDNYEQYF; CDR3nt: TGCGCCAGCAGCCAAGATGAGGACAACTACGAGCAGTACTTC
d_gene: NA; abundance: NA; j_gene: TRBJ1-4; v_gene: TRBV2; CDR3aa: CASSEAPGTNEKLFF; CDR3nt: TGTGCCAGCAGTGAAGCTCCTGGAACTAATGAAAAACTGTTTTTT
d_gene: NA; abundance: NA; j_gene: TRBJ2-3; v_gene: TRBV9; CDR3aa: CASSAPADTDTQYF; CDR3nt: TGTGCCAGCAGCGCGCCGGCGGATACAGATACGCAGTATTTT
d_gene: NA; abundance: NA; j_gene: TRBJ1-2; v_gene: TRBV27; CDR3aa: CASSYSPSNYGYTF; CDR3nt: TGTGCCAGCAGTTATTCTCCTTCTAACTATGGCTACACCTTC
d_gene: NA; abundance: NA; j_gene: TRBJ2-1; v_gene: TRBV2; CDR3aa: CASSVAGGYNEQFF; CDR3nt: TGTGCCAGCAGTGTAGCTGGAGGGTACAATGAGCAGTTCTTC
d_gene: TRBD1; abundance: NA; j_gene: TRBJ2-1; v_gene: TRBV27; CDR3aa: CASSGRDRAYNEQFF; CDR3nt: TGTGCCAGCAGTGGCCGGGACAGGGCCTACAATGAGCAGTTCTTC
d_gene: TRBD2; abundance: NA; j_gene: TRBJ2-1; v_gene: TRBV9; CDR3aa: CASSPGGDEQFF; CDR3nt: TGTGCCAGCAGCCCCGGGGGGGATGAGCAGTTCTTC
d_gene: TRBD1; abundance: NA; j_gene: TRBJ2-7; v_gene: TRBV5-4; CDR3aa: CASSLAPGQGSPEQYF; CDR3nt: TGTGCCAGCAGCTTGGCGCCGGGACAGGGAAGCCCCGAGCAGTACTTC
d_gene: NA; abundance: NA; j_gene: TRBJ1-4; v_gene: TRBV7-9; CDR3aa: CASSPPRDLSNEKLFF; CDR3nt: TGTGCCAGCAGCCCGCCCCGGGACCTTTCAAATGAAAAACTGTTTTTT
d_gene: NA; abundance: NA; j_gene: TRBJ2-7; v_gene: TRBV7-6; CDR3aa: CASSLERLTEQYF; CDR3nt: TGTGCCAGCAGCTTAGAACGACTTACCGAGCAGTACTTC
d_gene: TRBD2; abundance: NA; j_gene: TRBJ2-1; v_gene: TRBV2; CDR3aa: CASGWTSGADNEQFF; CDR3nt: TGTGCCAGCGGGTGGACTAGCGGGGCCGACAATGAGCAGTTCTTC
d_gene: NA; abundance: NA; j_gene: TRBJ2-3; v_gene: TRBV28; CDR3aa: CASSPSTDTQYF; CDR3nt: TGTGCCAGCAGTCCAAGCACAGATACGCAGTATTTT
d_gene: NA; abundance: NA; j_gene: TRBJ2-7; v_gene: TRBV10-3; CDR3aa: CAISPLPASNSYEQYF; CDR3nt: TGTGCCATCAGTCCACTACCCGCGTCAAACTCCTACGAGCAGTACTTC
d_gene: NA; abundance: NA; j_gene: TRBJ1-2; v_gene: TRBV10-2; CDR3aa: CASRPLGGAQTRIYGYTF; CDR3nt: TGCGCCAGCAGACCCCTCGGGGGGGCCCAGACACGGATCTATGGCTACACCTTC
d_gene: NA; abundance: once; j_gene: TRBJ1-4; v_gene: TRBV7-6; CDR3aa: CASSLLDRRGEKLFF; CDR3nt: TGTGCCAGCAGCTTATTAGACAGGAGGGGGGAAAAACTGTTTTTT